This TCR beta chain was sequenced in a study of cytomegalovirus exposure and HLA in healthy donors. As to this clone: Its antigen is currently unknown.

V lost 5 bases and J 2 bases, leaving 9 bases between the germline ends. The V gene's germline CDR1 is LNHDA and CDR2 SQIVND (reference sequence). This CDR3 has 13 residues. Findings of the study overall: Across donors, sequencing depth was assumed by presence/absence analyses to be roughly uniform. Further analysis was carried out later, and it showed several of the most significant clusters appearing linked to common viral pathogens.

As for the donors, each was a healthy bone marrow donor. In the PCR, 60 Vbeta and 13 Jbeta primers were used. TCRdb keeps only in-frame clones here, not all; method: immunoSEQ multiplex PCR. Of around 140,000 clones in the sample, 80% were seen once. The sequenced sample was PBMCs. The rearrangement links TRBV19 to TRBJ1-1; D not resolved. The TCR comes from a man aged 50-60 years in good health and CMV-seronegative. CDR3 nucleotide sequence: TGTGCCAGTAGTCTAAGATATAACACTGAAGCTTTCTTT. It is translated as CASSLRYNTEAFF.